The T cell receptor (beta chain) described here comes from a study of blood T cell repertoires in COVID-19 (dated by TCRdb to 2018 to 2021). As for the study more broadly: Samples covering the acute and convalescent phases of COVID-19 were provided by collaborators in the United States, Italy and Spain. Sample metadata almost always included a de-identified subject ID, COVID-19 status, age in years and sex. Samples were obtained from the ongoing ImmuneRACE study (first 160 participants) and from 1,254 subjects provided by 6 global collaborators. Where available, HLA class I and class II types were taken from metadata supplied by the sample provider and were not determined by assay-based typing. The prospective study material was composed of cDNA or gDNA derived from T cells, B-cell-depleted T cells, or PBMCs. The repertoires were released in a freely available public database intended as a resource for research on the immune response to SARS-CoV-2. Deeply sampled blood TCRbeta repertoires from subjects exposed to, actively infected with, or recovered from COVID-19 were included in the dataset.

Remarks on this clone: Its antigen remains undetermined. Within one base of it there is no much larger clone, and no base qualities were kept.

Overall results and qualifications from the work: How much clinical and demographic metadata was included differed by source and by participant, and the metadata was provided uncurated.

Each collaborating institution followed its own protocols to collect whole blood in K2EDTA tubes. For TCRbeta analysis, collaborators shipped samples as frozen whole blood, isolated PBMCs, or DNA extracted from either of those sample types. The immunoSEQ Assay, a bias-controlled multiplex PCR, was used to amplify TCRbeta CDR3 regions from genomic DNA. As for how the authors treated the data: Within the assay, amplification of reference gene primers was used to estimate how many nucleated cells each sample contained. Sequence reads were collapsed and filtered to measure the absolute abundance of every unique TCRbeta CDR3 rearrangement. Productive Simpson clonality was computed per sample as the square root of Simpson's diversity index over productive rearrangements. In TCRdb, the immuneACCESS table is reduced to in-frame sequences with V and J assigned. These tables do not hold every clone; where another copy was compared, an unresolved V gene accounts for under half, and the others remain unexplained. Clonal size and the V and J genes are those of that table, whereas D and trimming came from the DNA. This sample comprises just under 50,000 clones, around 80% of them detected only once. Approximately 7.1% of the sample is taken by the ten largest.

V loses 7 bases at its end and J loses 1 base; junction bases beyond the gene matches: 8. CDR1 and CDR2, looked up from the germline V gene (reference sequence), are LNHNV and YYDKDF. Taken from cysteine to phenylalanine, the CDR3 has 16 residues. Of the read, only the CDR3 DNA is kept; its 48 bases are in frame from base 1. Material: peripheral blood. The chain is encoded by TRBV15 joined to TRBJ2-3; 10 junctional bases match TRBD2. This clonotype was obtained from a human donor in a cohort sampled during active COVID-19. The CDR3 is CATNEGSGRGTDTQYF. The DNA reads as follows: TGTGCCACCAACGAAGGAAGCGGGAGGGGCACAGATACGCAGTATTTT.